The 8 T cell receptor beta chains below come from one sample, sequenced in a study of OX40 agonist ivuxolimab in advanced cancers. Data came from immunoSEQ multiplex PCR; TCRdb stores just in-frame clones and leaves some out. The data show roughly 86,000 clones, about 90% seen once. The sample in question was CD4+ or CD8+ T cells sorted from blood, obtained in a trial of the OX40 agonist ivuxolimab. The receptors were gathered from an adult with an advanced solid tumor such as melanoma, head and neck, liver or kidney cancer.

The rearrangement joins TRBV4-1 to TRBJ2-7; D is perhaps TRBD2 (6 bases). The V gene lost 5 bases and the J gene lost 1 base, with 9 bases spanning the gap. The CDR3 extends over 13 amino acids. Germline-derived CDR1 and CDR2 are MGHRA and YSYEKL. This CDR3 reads CASSIGTSYEQYF. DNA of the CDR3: TGCGCCAGCAGCATCGGGACTTCCTACGAGCAGTACTTC.

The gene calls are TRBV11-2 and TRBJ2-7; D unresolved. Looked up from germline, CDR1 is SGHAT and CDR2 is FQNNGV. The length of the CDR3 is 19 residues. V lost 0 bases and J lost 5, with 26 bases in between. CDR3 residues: CASSLDRAIGLGRRNEQYF. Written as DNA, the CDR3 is TGTGCCAGCAGCTTAGATAGAGCCATCGGTTTAGGGCGTAGGAACGAGCAGTACTTC.

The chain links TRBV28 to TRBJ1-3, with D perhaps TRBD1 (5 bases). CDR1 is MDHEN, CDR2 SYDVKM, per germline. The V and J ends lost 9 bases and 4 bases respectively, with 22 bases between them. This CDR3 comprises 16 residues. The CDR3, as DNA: TGTGCCAGTCCACCACCTGGGGGGGGGAACGGAAACACCATATATTTT. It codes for CASPPPGGGNGNTIYF.

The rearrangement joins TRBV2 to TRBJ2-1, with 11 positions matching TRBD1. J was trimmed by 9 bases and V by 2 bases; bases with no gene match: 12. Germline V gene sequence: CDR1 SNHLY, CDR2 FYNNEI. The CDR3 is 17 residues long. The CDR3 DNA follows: TGTGCCAGCAGTGAATACCGGGACAGGGGGAATAAGGGTGAGCAGTTCTTC. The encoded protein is CASSEYRDRGNKGEQFF.

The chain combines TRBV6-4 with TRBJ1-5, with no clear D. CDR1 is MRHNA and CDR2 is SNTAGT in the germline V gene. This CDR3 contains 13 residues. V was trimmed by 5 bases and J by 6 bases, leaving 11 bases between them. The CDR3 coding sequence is TGTGCCAGCAGTTCCGGATGGGGTCAGCCCCAGCATTTT. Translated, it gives CASSSGWGQPQHF.

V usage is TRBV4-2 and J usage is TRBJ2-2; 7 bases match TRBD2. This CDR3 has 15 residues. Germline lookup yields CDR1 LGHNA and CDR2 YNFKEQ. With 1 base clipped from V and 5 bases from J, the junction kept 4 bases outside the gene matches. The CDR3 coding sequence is TGTGCCAGCAGCCAAGGGTGGGGAGGGACCGGGGAGCTGTTTTTT. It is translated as CASSQGWGGTGELFF.

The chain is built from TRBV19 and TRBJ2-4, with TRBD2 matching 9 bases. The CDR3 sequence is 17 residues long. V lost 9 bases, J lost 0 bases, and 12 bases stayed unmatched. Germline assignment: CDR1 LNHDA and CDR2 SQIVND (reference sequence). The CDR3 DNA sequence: TGTGCCAGAAGGGGGCAGGCGGGAGGGAAAGCCAAAAACATTCAGTACTTC. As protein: CARRGQAGGKAKNIQYF.

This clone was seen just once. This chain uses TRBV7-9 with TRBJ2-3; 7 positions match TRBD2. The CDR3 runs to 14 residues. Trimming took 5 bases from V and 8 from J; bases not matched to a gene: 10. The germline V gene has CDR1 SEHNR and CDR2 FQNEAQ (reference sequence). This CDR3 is CASSQTWTSLTQYF. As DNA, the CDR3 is TGTGCCAGCAGCCAAACGTGGACTAGTCTTACGCAGTATTTT.